This T cell receptor beta chain was observed in a study of OX40 agonist ivuxolimab in advanced cancers. Study in general: Patients were dosed intravenously with ivuxolimab at 0.01 to 10 mg/kg every 2 weeks. Subjects had a mean age of around 63 years, with a range of roughly 23 to 79; almost 85% were male.

The V gene's germline CDR1 is MDHEN and CDR2 SYDVKM. V was pared by 7 bases and J by 4 bases, with 10 bases between. The CDR3 contains 12 residues. Worth noting for this clone: Its antigen is undetermined.

Study-level findings and limits: Partial responders dosed at 0.1-3.0 mg/kg displayed clonal expansion ranking among the lowest.

Repertoires were generated with immunoSEQ multiplex PCR, while TCRdb's copy carries only in-frame clones and drops some. The sample includes about 47,000 clones, around 81% seen only once; the top ten take 6% to 7.5%. Patients were ineligible given autoimmune disease history or systemic immunosuppression. The sample here was CD4+ or CD8+ T cells sorted from blood, taken in a trial of the OX40 agonist ivuxolimab. The chain uses TRBV28 and TRBJ1-1; TRBD1 is a possible D gene (5 bases). This TCR derives from an adult with an advanced solid tumor such as melanoma, head and neck, liver or kidney cancer. Written as DNA, the CDR3 is TGTGCCAGCAACTGGGGCGGCACTGAAGCTTTCTTT. Its protein product is CASNWGGTEAFF.